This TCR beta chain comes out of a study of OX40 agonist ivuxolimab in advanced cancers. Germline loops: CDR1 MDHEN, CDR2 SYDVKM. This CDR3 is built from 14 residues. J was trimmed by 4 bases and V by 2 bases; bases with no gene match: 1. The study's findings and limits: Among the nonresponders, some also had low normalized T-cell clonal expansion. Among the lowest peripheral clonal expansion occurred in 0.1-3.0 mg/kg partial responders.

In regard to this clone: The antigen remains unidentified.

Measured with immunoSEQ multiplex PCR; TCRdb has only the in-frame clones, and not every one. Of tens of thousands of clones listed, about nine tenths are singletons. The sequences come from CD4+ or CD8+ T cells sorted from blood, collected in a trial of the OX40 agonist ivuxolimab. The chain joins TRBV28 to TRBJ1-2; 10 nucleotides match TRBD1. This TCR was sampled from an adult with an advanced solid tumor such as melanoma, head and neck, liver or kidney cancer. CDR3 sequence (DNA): TGTGCCAGCAGTTTAGGGACAGGGGTCTATGGCTACACCTTC. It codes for CASSLGTGVYGYTF.